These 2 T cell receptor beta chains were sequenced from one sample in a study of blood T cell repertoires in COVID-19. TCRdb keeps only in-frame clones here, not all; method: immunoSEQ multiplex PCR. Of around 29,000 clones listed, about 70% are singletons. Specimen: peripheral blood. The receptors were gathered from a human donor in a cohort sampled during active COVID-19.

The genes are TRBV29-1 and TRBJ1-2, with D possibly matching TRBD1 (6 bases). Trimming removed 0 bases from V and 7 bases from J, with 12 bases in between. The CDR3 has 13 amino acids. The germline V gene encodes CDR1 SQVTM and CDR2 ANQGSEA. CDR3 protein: CSVEDAGGLGYTF. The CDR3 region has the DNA TGCAGCGTTGAAGACGCGGGGGGGCTTGGCTACACCTTC.

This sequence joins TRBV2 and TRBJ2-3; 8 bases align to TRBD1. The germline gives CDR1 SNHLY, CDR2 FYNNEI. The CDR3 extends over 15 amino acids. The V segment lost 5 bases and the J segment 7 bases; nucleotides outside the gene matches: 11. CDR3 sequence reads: CASSSRTGRTNTQYF. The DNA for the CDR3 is TGTGCCAGCAGTTCACGGACAGGGAGGACCAATACGCAGTATTTT.